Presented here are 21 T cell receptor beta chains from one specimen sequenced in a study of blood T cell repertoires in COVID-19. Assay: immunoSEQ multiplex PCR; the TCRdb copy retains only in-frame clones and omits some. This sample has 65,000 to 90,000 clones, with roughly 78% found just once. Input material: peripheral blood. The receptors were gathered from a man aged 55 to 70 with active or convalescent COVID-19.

For the CDR3, the DNA is TGTGCCACCAGTGATCCCCAGGGGAACACTGAAGCTTTCTTT. Its protein product is CATSDPQGNTEAFF. The genes are TRBV24-1 and TRBJ1-1; D might be TRBD1 (5 bases). Germline V gives CDR1 KGHDR, CDR2 SFDVKD. The CDR3 contains 14 residues. V lost 3 bases to trimming and J lost 1 base, with 8 bases between them.

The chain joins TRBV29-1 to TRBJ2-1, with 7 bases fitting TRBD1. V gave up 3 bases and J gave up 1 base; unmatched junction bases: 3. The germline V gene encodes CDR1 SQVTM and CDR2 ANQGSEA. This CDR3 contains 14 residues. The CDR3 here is CSVDPRGSYNEQFF. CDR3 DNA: TGCAGCGTTGACCCCAGGGGGTCCTACAATGAGCAGTTCTTC.

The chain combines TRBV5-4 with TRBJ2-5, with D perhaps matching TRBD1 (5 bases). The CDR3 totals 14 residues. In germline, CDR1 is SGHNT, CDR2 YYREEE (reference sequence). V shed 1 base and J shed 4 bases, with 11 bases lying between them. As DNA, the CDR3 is TGTGCCAGCAGCTTGTTTCAGCAGGGAGAGACCCAGTACTTC. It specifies CASSLFQQGETQYF.

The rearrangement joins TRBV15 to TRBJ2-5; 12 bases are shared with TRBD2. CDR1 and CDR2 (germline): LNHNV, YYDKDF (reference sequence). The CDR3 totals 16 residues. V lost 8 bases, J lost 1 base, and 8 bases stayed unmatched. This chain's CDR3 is CATHSSTSGGQETQYF. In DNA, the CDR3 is TGTGCCACCCATTCTTCGACTAGCGGGGGCCAAGAGACCCAGTACTTC. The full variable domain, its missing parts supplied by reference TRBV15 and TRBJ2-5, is DAMVIQNPRYQVTQFGKPVTLSCSQTLNHNVMYWYQQKSSQAPKLLFHYYDKDFNNEADTPDNFQSRRPNTSFCFLDIRSPGLGDTAMYLCATHSSTSGGQETQYFGPGTRLLVL.

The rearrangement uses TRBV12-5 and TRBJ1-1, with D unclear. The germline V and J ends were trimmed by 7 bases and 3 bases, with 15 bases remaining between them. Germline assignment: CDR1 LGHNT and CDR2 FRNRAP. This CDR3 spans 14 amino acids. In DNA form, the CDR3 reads TGTGCTAGTGCTGAGGCTGGTAGGTACACTGAAGCTTTCTTT. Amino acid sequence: CASAEAGRYTEAFF.

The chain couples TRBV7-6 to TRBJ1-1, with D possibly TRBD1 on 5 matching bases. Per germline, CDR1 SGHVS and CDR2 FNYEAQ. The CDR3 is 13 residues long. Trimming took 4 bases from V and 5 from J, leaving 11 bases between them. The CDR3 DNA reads TGTGCCAGCAGCTGGGGGGGACGAACTGAAGCTTTCTTT. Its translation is CASSWGGRTEAFF.

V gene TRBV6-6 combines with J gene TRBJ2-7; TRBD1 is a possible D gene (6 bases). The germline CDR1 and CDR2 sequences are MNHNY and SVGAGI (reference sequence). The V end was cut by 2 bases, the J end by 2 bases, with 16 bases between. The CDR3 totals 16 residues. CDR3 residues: CASSYGIDRPPYEQYF. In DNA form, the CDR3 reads TGTGCCAGCAGTTACGGTATAGACAGGCCCCCCTACGAGCAGTACTTC.

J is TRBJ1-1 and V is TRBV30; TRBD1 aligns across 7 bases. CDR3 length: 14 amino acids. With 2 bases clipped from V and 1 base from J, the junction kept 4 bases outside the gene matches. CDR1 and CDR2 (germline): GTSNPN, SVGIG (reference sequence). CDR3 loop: CAWSWGQPNTEAFF. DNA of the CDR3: TGTGCCTGGAGTTGGGGACAGCCGAACACTGAAGCTTTCTTT.

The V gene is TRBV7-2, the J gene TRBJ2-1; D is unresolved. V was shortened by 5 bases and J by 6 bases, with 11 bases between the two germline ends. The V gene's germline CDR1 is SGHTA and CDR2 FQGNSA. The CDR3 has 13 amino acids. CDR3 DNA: TGTGCCAGCAGCCGATTCCAGGTCAATGAGCAGTTCTTC. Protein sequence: CASSRFQVNEQFF.

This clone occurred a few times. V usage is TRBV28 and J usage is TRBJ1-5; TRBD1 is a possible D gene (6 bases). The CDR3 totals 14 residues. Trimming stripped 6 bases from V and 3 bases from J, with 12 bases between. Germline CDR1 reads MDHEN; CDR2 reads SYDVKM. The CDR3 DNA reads TGTGCCAGCAGCTCCACAGGGTTCAATCAGCCCCAGCATTTT. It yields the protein CASSSTGFNQPQHF.

The CDR3 DNA reads as TGTGCCGCAGGGGGCGCATTTGGCTACACCTTC. Translation: CAAGGAFGYTF. This chain links TRBV2 with TRBJ1-2, with 8 bases identical to TRBD1. Germline CDR1 is SNHLY and CDR2 is FYNNEI. J gave up 7 bases and V 11 bases, and 6 bases lay outside the gene matches. The CDR3 length is 11 residues.

CDR3 loop: CASSLMRGGLGELFF. The CDR3 DNA follows: TGTGCCAGCAGCTTAATGCGGGGGGGCCTCGGGGAGCTGTTTTTT. The genes are TRBV7-2 and TRBJ2-2, with 9 bases matching TRBD2. After removal of 2 bases from V and 7 bases from J, the junction contained 5 bases not matched to a gene. Looked up from germline, CDR1 is SGHTA and CDR2 is FQGNSA. This CDR3 has 15 residues.

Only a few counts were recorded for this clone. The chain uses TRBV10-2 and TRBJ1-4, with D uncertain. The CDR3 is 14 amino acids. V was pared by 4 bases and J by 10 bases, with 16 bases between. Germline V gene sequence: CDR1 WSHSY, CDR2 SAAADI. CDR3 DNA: TGCGCCAGCAGTGGGAGGCCCGATGCAGGAAAACTGTTTTTT. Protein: CASSGRPDAGKLFF.

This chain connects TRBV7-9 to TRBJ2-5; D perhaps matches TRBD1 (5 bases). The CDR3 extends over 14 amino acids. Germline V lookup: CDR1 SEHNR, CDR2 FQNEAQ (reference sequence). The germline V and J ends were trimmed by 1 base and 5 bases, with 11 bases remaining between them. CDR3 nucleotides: TGTGCCAGCAGCTTAGTTGCAGGGTCGGAGACCCAGTACTTC. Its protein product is CASSLVAGSETQYF.

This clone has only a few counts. CDR3 residues: CASSSEIWGVSPLHF. In DNA, the CDR3 is TGTGCCAGCAGTTCAGAAATCTGGGGAGTTTCACCCCTCCACTTT. The V gene is TRBV28, the J gene TRBJ1-6; D gene uncertain. From germline, CDR1 is MDHEN and CDR2 SYDVKM. The CDR3 extends over 15 amino acids. Trimming took off 4 bases at V and 9 bases at J, with 16 bases between the two ends.

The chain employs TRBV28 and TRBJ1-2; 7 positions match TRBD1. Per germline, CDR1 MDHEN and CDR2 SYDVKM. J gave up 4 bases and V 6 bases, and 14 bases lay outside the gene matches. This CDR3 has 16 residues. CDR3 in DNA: TGTGCCAGCAGCCCCGGGACAGCCTCTGGTATCTATGGCTACACCTTC. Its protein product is CASSPGTASGIYGYTF.

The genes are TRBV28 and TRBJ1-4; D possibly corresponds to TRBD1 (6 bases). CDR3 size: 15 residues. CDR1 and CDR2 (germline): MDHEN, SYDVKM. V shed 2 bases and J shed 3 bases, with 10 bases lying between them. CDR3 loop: CASSLTGQSNEKLFF. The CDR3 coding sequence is TGTGCCAGCAGTTTAACAGGGCAATCTAATGAAAAACTGTTTTTT.

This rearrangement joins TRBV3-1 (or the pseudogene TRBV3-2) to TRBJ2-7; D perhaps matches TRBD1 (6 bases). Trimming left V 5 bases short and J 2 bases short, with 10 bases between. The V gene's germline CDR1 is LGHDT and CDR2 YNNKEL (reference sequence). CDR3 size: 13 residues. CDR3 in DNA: TGTGCCAGCAGCTTGACAGGTCCCTACGAGCAGTACTTC. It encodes CASSLTGPYEQYF.

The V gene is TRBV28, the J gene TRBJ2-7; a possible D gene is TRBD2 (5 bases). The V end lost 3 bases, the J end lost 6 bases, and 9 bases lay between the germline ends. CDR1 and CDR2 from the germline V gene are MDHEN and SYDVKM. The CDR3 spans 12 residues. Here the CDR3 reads CASSLEVTEQYF. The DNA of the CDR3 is TGTGCCAGCAGTTTGGAGGTTACCGAGCAGTACTTC.

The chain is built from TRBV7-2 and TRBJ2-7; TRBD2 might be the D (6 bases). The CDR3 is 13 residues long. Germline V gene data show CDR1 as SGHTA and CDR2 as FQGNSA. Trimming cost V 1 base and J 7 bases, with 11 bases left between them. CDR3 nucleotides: TGTGCCAGCAGCTTAGTCGGGGGTGGGGAGCAGTACTTC. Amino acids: CASSLVGGGEQYF.

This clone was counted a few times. The CDR3 here is CASSPGTGTDTQYF. CDR3 DNA sequence: TGCGCCAGCAGCCCGGGGACAGGTACAGATACGCAGTATTTT. This chain links TRBV5-1 with TRBJ2-3, with 8 bases that match TRBD1. The CDR3 length is 14 residues. Unmatched junction bases numbered 4, after V lost 4 bases and J lost 3 bases. Germline values: CDR1 SGHRS, CDR2 YFSETQ.